These T cell receptor beta chains were read from a single sample in a study of T cells in Graves' hyperthyroidism and ophthalmopathy. TCRdb re-called the multiplex PCR reads with MiXCR, one entry per CDR3 protein. The sample contains approximately 590,000 distinct CDR3 sequences, 15% to 19% of which appear only once. The sample taken for sequencing was blood. Receptors were obtained from a woman aged 25 to 45 with Graves' hyperthyroidism. Each CDR3 is given with its conserved first and last residue. Size values are once, few and many counts, or a class for expanded clones, and some rows have none.

clone_size,v_call,j_call,cdr3_aa
many,TRBV18,TRBJ1-2,CASSLQTEVYGYTF
few,TRBV15,TRBJ2-1,CATSRDETGGSQFF
many,TRBV6-1,TRBJ2-7,CASSDPGGDNYEQYF
many,TRBV2,TRBJ2-4,CASSRDSLAKNIQYF
many,TRBV28,TRBJ2-1,CASSLLTGGGYNEQFF
few,TRBV10-3,TRBJ2-2,CAISDGASGNTGELFF
many,TRBV27,TRBJ2-7,CASRDLAGTGIYEQYF
many,TRBV15,TRBJ2-7,CATSASRTKSGPHYEQYF
NA,TRBV24-1,TRBJ2-3,CATSDPRDRHVSLGTQYF
many,TRBV5-1,NA,CASSRPGQGNEQYF
few,TRBV10-3,TRBJ2-6,CAISESGRTGANVLTF
NA,TRBV4-1,TRBJ2-3,CASAPASTNTDTQYF
many,TRBV20-1,TRBJ2-7,CSARDLRQGLIYEQYF
many,TRBV5-5,TRBJ2-5,CASSLGPLALETQYF
many,TRBV11-2,TRBJ1-1,CASSLDVYTEAFF
many,TRBV7-2,TRBJ2-7,CASSYGSGHYEQYF
few,TRBV20-1,TRBJ2-5,CSASDQETQYF
few,TRBV4-1,TRBJ1-4,CASSQDLGRKLFF
NA,TRBV7-9,TRBJ2-1,CASSQVGGQQFF
many,TRBV5-1,TRBJ2-1,CASSFPAGVNEQFF
NA,TRBV4-3,TRBJ2-1,CASSPRMGLAAPRANNEQFF
many,TRBV7-9,TRBJ2-6,CASSRDTGANVLTF
once,TRBV2,TRBJ2-1,CASSVGLAGGSNNEQFF
NA,TRBV28,TRBJ1-2,CASSSRSAGGRLYGYTF
many,TRBV10-3,TRBJ2-5,CAISSGQETQYF
many,TRBV7-2,TRBJ2-3,CASSRSGMSTDTQYF
many,TRBV2,TRBJ2-3,CASSELVGTDTQYF
NA,TRBV19,TRBJ2-3,CASSILGGTPGTQYF
many,TRBV18,TRBJ1-2,CASSPDRTNYGYTF
NA,TRBV11-2,TRBJ2-7,CASSAAGTGGYEQYF
few,TRBV6-1,TRBJ2-7,CASSDPGFYEQYF
few,TRBV25-1,TRBJ1-4,CASSEILSGTGRSNANEKLFF
NA,TRBV18,TRBJ2-1,CASSPRDRGAEQFF
NA,TRBV28,TRBJ1-4,CASSLRGQLEKLFF
NA,TRBV5-6,TRBJ1-1,CASSLGFGVGGTEAFF
many,TRBV15,TRBJ1-1,CATSRSTRGTEAFF
many,TRBV13,TRBJ2-5,CASTPAGQETQYF
many,TRBV30,TRBJ2-7,CAWGGYEQYF
NA,TRBV29-1,TRBJ2-1,CSVGTDSGHEQFF
NA,TRBV30,TRBJ2-7,CAWTPPRVKSYEQYF
many,TRBV28,TRBJ2-7,CASSWTGAGSYEQYF
few,TRBV4-3,TRBJ2-1,CAHTAGRNNEQFF